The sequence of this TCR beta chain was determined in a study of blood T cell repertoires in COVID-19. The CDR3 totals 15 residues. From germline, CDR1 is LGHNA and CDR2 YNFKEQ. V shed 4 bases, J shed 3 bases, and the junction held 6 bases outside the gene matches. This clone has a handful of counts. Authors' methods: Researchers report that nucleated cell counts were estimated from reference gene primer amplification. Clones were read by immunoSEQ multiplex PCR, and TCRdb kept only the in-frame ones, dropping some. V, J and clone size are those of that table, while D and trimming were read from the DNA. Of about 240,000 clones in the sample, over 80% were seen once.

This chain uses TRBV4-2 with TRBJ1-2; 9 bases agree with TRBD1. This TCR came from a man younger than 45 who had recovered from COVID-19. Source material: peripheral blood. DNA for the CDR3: TGTGCCAGCAGCCTTGGGACAGGGAGAGACTATGGCTACACCTTC. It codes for CASSLGTGRDYGYTF.